This T cell receptor (beta chain) was observed in a study of breast tumors, draining lymph nodes, adjacent tissues. This clonotype was observed many times. A single record per CDR3 protein comes from TCRdb applying MiXCR to the multiplex PCR reads. This table holds approximately 13,000 distinct CDR3 sequences, roughly half found once. The germline CDR1 and CDR2 sequences are SGHNT and YYREEE (reference sequence). There are 15 residues in the CDR3. With V trimmed by 0 bases and J by 4 bases, 2 bases remained unmatched. Sequenced sample: tumor-adjacent breast tissue. This chain links TRBV5-4 with TRBJ2-1, with 9 bases matching TRBD2. The origin of this receptor is a female donor with breast cancer. Some clones in this sample may be carry-over from other donors' samples. CDR3 sequence (DNA): TGTGCCAGCAGCTTGGGACTAGCGGAATACAATGAGCAGTTCTTC. This encodes CASSLGLAEYNEQFF.